The T cell receptor beta chain under discussion was sequenced for a study of CD8 T cells in Susac syndrome. A quantity of roughly 0.5 to 1 ug RNA underwent reverse transcription using random hexamers. MiXCR, applied by TCRdb to the immunoSEQ multiplex PCR reads, yields one record per CDR3 protein. The repertoire has about 180,000 distinct CDR3 sequences, 90% to 97% of them found once; the top ten carry about 0.093%. Trimming stripped 0 bases from V and 8 bases from J, with 12 bases between. Germline-derived CDR1 and CDR2 are SGHDT and YYEEEE. The CDR3 contains 15 residues. The rearrangement joins TRBV5-6 to TRBJ1-6; TRBD1 is a possible D gene (6 bases). The sample was CD4+ T cells from PBMCs. The sequence came from a human donor with multiple sclerosis. The CDR3 sequence is CASSLAGVAYSPLHF. DNA for the CDR3: TGTGCCAGCAGCTTGGCAGGGGTCGCTTATTCACCCCTCCACTTT. Full variable domain (missing parts from reference TRBV5-6 and TRBJ1-6): DAGVTQSPTHLIKTRGQQVTLRCSPKSGHDTVSWYQQALGQGPQFIFQYYEEEERQRGNFPDRFSGHQFPNYSSELNVNALLLGDSALYLCASSLAGVAYSPLHFGNGTRLTVT.